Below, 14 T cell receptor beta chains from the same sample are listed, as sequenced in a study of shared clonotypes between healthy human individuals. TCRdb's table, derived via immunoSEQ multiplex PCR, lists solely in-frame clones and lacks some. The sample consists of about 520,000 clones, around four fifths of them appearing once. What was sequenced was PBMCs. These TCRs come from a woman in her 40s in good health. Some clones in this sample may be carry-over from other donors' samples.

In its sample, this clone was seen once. The CDR3 spells CASSSRARPGNSPLHF. CDR3 bases: TGTGCCAGCAGCTCCCGTGCACGGCCGGGTAATTCACCCCTCCACTTT. V is TRBV11-2 and J is TRBJ1-6, with D hard to call. CDR1 and CDR2 from the germline V gene are SGHAT and FQNNGV. This CDR3 is 16 amino acids long. V lost 4 bases and J 6 bases, leaving 16 bases between the germline ends.

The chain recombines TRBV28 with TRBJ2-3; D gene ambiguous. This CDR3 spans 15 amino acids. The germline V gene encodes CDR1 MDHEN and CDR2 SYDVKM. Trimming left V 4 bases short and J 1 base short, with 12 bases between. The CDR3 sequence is CASSSPHAGTDTQYF. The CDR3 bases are TGTGCCAGCAGTTCCCCTCATGCGGGCACAGATACGCAGTATTTT. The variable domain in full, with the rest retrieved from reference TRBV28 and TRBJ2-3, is DVKVTQSSRYLVKRTGEKVFLECVQDMDHENMFWYRQDPGLGLRLIYFSYDVKMKEKGDIPEGYSVSREKKERFSLILESASTNQTSMYLCASSSPHAGTDTQYFGPGTRLTVL.

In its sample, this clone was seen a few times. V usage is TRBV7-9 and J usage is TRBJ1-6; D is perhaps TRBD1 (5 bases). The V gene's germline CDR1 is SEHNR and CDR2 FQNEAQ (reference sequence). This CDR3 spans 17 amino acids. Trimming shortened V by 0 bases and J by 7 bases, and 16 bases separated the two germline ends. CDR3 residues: CASSLAGADGYNSPLHF. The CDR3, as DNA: TGTGCCAGCAGCTTAGCTGGGGCAGACGGGTACAATTCACCCCTCCACTTT.

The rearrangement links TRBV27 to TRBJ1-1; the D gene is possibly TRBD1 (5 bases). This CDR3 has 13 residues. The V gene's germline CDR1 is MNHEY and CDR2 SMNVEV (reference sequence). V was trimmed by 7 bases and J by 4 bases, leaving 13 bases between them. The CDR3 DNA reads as TGTGCCAGCATGGATGCGGGGGGCACTGAAGCTTTCTTT. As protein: CASMDAGGTEAFF.

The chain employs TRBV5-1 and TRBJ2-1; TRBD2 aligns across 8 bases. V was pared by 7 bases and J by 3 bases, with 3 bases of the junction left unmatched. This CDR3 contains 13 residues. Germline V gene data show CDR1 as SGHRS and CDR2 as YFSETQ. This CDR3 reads CASQREIYNEQFF. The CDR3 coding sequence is TGCGCCAGCCAGCGGGAGATCTACAATGAGCAGTTCTTC. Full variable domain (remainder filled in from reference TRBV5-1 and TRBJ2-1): KAGVTQTPRYLIKTRGQQVTLSCSPISGHRSVSWYQQTPGQGLQFLFEYFSETQRNKGNFPGRFSGRQFSNSRSEMNVSTLELGDSALYLCASQREIYNEQFFGPGTRLTVL.

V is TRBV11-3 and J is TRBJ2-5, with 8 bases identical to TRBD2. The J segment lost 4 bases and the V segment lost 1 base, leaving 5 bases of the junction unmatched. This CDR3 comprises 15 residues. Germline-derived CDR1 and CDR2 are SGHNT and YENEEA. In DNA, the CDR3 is TGTGCCAGCAGCTTAGCCGGGACTAGAAGAGAGACCCAGTACTTC. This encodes CASSLAGTRRETQYF.

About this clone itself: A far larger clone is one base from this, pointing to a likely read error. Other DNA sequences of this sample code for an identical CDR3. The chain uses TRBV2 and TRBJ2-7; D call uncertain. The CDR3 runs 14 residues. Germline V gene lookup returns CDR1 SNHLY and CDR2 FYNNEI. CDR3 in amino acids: CASSEAGYSYEQYF. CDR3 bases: TGTGCCAGCAGTGAGGCAGGTTATTCCTACGAGCAGTACTTT.

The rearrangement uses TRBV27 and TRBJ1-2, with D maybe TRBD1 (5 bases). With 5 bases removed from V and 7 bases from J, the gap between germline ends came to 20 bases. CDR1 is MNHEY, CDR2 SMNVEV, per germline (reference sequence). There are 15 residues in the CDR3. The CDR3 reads CASSHATDGAGGYTF. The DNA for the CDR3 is TGTGCCAGCAGTCACGCCACCGACGGGGCGGGTGGCTACACCTTC.

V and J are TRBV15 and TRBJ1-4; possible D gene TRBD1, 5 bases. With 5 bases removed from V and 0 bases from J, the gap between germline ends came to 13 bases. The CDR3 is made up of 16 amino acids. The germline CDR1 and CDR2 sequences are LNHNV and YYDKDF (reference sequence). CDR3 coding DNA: TGTGCCACCAGCCCGCGCGACAGAGCAACTAATGAAAAACTGTTTTTT. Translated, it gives CATSPRDRATNEKLFF.

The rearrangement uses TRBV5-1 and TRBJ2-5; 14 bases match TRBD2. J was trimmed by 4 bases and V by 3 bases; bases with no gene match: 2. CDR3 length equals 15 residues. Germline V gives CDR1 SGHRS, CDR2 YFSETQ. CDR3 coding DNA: TGCGCCAGCAGCTCGGGACTAGCGGGAGTAGAGACCCAGTACTTC. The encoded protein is CASSSGLAGVETQYF.

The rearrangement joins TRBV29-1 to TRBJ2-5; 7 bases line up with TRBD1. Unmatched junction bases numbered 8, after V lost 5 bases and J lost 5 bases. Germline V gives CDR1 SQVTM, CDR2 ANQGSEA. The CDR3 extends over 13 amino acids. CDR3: CSVRTGVGETQYF. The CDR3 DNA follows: TGCAGCGTTCGAACAGGGGTTGGGGAGACCCAGTACTTC.

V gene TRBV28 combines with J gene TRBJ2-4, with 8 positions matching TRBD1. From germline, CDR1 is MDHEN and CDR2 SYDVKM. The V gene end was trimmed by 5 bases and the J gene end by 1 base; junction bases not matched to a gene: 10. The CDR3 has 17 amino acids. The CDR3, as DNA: TGTGCCAGCAGTAAAACTGGGACAGGCTTTGCCAAAAACATTCAGTACTTC. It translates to CASSKTGTGFAKNIQYF.

The CDR3 bases are TGTGCCAGCAGCCAAGTACGTTTTCAGTTGAACACCGGGGAGCTGTTTTTT. This translates into CASSQVRFQLNTGELFF. V gene TRBV4-2 combines with J gene TRBJ2-2; D unclear. The CDR3 consists of 17 residues. V lost 1 base and J lost 1, with 13 bases in between. Per germline, CDR1 LGHNA and CDR2 YNFKEQ.

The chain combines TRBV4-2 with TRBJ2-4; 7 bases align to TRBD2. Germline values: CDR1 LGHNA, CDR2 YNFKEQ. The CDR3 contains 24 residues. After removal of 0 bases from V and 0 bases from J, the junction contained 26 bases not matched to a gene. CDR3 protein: CASSQDLWGWDYRSGGIAKNIQYF. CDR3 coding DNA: TGTGCCAGCAGCCAAGATTTGTGGGGCTGGGACTACCGGTCTGGAGGCATAGCCAAAAACATTCAGTACTTC.